This TCR beta chain was recovered during a study of blood T cell repertoires in COVID-19. TCRdb keeps only in-frame clones here, not all; method: immunoSEQ multiplex PCR. The sample yields some 75,000 clones, around 90% seen once. The V and J ends lost 4 bases and 5 bases, in that order; junction bases with no gene match: 5. This CDR3 spans 14 amino acids. CDR1 is KGHDR, CDR2 SFDVKD, per germline. This clone was counted a single time. Sequencing input: peripheral blood. The chain combines TRBV24-1 with TRBJ2-5, with 8 bases matching TRBD1. This clonotype was sampled from a human donor in a cohort sampled during active COVID-19. In DNA, the CDR3 is TGTGCCACCAGTGAGCAGGGGGCGCGGGAGACCCAGTACTTC. This sequence encodes CATSEQGARETQYF.